This T cell receptor (beta chain) originates from a study of T cell clonality in common variable immunodeficiency. The germline V gene encodes CDR1 LGHNA and CDR2 YNFKEQ. Trimming took 3 bases from V and 5 from J; bases not matched to a gene: 2. The CDR3 is 14 residues long. This clone was counted many times. Read sequence stops 3 residues before the CDR3 end, and the germline J gene provides the missing end. TCRdb's table, derived via immunoSEQ multiplex PCR, lists solely in-frame clones and lacks some. The sample presents 45,000 to 65,000 clones, none singletons. The TCR originated in a person aged 18 to 70 in good health. The chain has TRBV4-2 and TRBJ1-4; 8 positions match TRBD1. The specimen was peripheral blood mononuclear cells. Here the CDR3 reads CASSQGQVNEKLFF. The DNA read from the CDR3 is TGTGCCAGCAGCCAGGGACAGGTAAATGAAAAA.